One and the same sample provided the 20 T cell receptor beta chains below, sequenced in a study of blood T cell repertoires in COVID-19. Method: immunoSEQ multiplex PCR; TCRdb's copy keeps in-frame clones and lacks some. The profile covers more than 250,000 clones, with around 86% appearing a single time and 8% to 13% taken by the ten largest. Sequences were obtained from PBMCs or T cells enriched from blood (not recorded which). The receptors derive from a woman under 30 who had recovered from COVID-19.

The CDR3 is CASSYSKGGVTDTQYF. CDR3 nucleotide sequence: TGTGCCAGCAGTTACTCAAAGGGGGGGGTCACAGATACGCAGTATTTT. The V and J genes are TRBV6-5 and TRBJ2-3; maybe TRBD2 (7 bases). Germline-derived CDR1 and CDR2 are MNHEY and SVGAGI. The germline V and J ends were trimmed by 0 bases and 2 bases, with 12 bases remaining between them. The CDR3 runs 16 residues.

The rearrangement joins TRBV9 to TRBJ1-2; 7 nucleotides line up with TRBD1. Per germline, CDR1 SGDLS and CDR2 YYNGEE. The CDR3 loop spans 14 amino acids. Losses at the gene ends were 6 bases for V and 2 bases for J; bases not matched to a gene: 7. Written as DNA, the CDR3 is TGTGCCAGCACCCGTACAGGGGACAACTATGGCTACACCTTC. It specifies CASTRTGDNYGYTF.

The chain has TRBV29-1 and TRBJ1-3; D remains unclear. Trimming left V 4 bases short and J 0 bases short, with 7 bases between. CDR3 length equals 13 residues. In germline, CDR1 is SQVTM, CDR2 ANQGSEA. The CDR3 nucleotides read TGCAGCGTTGCTATAAGCTCTGGAAACACCATATATTTT. This encodes CSVAISSGNTIYF.

This rearrangement joins TRBV11-2 to TRBJ1-3, with D possibly being TRBD1 (5 bases). The CDR3 is 16 amino acids. V lost 2 bases to trimming and J lost 6 bases, with 17 bases between them. From germline, CDR1 is SGHAT and CDR2 FQNNGV. For the CDR3, the DNA is TGTGCCAGCAGCTTATATCAGGGTTCTGGGCCAAACACCATATATTTT. As protein: CASSLYQGSGPNTIYF. Filled out from reference TRBV11-2 and TRBJ1-3, the complete variable domain reads EAGVAQSPRYKIIEKRQSVAFWCNPISGHATLYWYQQILGQGPKLLIQFQNNGVVDDSQLPKDRFSAERLKGVDSTLKIQPAKLEDSAVYLCASSLYQGSGPNTIYFGEGSWLTVV.

The chain recombines TRBV19 with TRBJ2-7, with D possibly being TRBD1 (6 bases). CDR1 LNHDA and CDR2 SQIVND come from the germline V gene (reference sequence). CDR3 length equals 11 residues. Trimming removed 7 bases from V and 3 bases from J, with 7 bases in between. As DNA, the CDR3 is TGTGCCAGTAAGGGGGACTACGAGCAGTACTTC. Protein: CASKGDYEQYF.

J is TRBJ1-5 and V is TRBV3-1 (or the pseudogene TRBV3-2); 10 bases fit TRBD1. Germline V gene sequence: CDR1 LGHDT, CDR2 YNNKEL (reference sequence). V shed 3 bases, J shed 5 bases, and the junction held 4 bases outside the gene matches. The CDR3 has 15 residues. CDR3 in amino acids: CASSQGQGFHQPQHF. DNA of the CDR3: TGTGCCAGCAGCCAGGGACAGGGGTTTCATCAGCCCCAGCATTTT.

V usage is TRBV7-3 and J usage is TRBJ1-1, with D possibly matching TRBD1 (6 bases). Germline V gene data show CDR1 as SGHTA and CDR2 as FQGTGA. The CDR3 sequence is 14 residues long. Deletions cut 2 bases from V and 3 bases from J, with 10 bases between. The CDR3 DNA follows: TGTGCCAGCAGCTTATCCAGGGGACACACTGAAGCTTTCTTT. It yields the protein CASSLSRGHTEAFF.

This clone appeared a few times. The V call is TRBV19, the J call TRBJ1-2; 7 nucleotides align to TRBD1. V was pared by 3 bases and J by 10 bases, with 11 bases of the junction left unmatched. CDR3 length: 14 amino acids. CDR1 is LNHDA and CDR2 is SQIVND in the germline V gene (reference sequence). The CDR3 is CASSISVTGTNYTF. The CDR3 region has the DNA TGTGCCAGTAGTATTAGTGTGACAGGGACCAACTACACCTTC. Looking up the rest from reference TRBV19 and TRBJ1-2 gives the full variable domain: DGGITQSPKYLFRKEGQNVTLSCEQNLNHDAMYWYRQDPGQGLRLIYYSQIVNDFQKGDIAEGYSVSREKKESFPLTVTSAQKNPTAFYLCASSISVTGTNYTFGSGTRLTVV.

The chain uses TRBV13 and TRBJ1-6; no clear D gene. Germline lookup yields CDR1 PRHDT and CDR2 FYEKMQ (reference sequence). This CDR3 has 15 residues. Deletions cut 6 bases from V and 4 bases from J, with 13 bases between. The CDR3, as DNA: TGTGCCAGCAGGCCCGCGAGCGAGTATAATTCACCCCTCCACTTT. Protein sequence: CASRPASEYNSPLHF.

As regards this clone: The same CDR3 can be traced to other DNA sequences in this sample. The rearrangement links TRBV30 to TRBJ1-3; D remains unclear. V lost 1 base and J 0 bases, leaving 4 bases between the germline ends. The CDR3 runs to 13 residues. CDR1 is GTSNPN, CDR2 SVGIG, per germline (reference sequence). CDR3 bases: TGTGCCTGGAGTGCGAGCTCTGGAAACACCATATATTTT. This sequence encodes CAWSASSGNTIYF.

This clone was picked up a small number of times. This chain connects TRBV5-4 to TRBJ2-1; 8 bases are a match to TRBD1. From germline, CDR1 is SGHNT and CDR2 YYREEE (reference sequence). The V and J ends lost 5 bases and 7 bases, in that order; junction bases with no gene match: 8. The CDR3 runs 14 residues. The CDR3: CASSRTGNGNEQFF. In DNA, the CDR3 is TGTGCCAGCAGTCGGACAGGGAATGGGAATGAGCAGTTCTTC.

The chain couples TRBV19 to TRBJ1-2; 7 nucleotides agree with TRBD1. CDR3 size: 15 residues. Germline V gene lookup returns CDR1 LNHDA and CDR2 SQIVND (reference sequence). Germline trimming cut 5 bases from V and 4 bases from J; bases unmatched to any gene: 10. The CDR3 DNA sequence: TGTGCCAGTAGTCCGGAGACAGGGAACGGCTATGGCTACACCTTC. Translating gives CASSPETGNGYGYTF.

The chain carries TRBV7-9 and TRBJ1-5, with TRBD1 as a possible D gene (5 bases). CDR3 size: 15 residues. The V end lost 1 base, the J end lost 2 bases, and 9 bases lay between the germline ends. Germline assignment: CDR1 SEHNR and CDR2 FQNEAQ (reference sequence). DNA of the CDR3: TGTGCCAGCAGCTTAGGGGGCAGGGGCAATCAGCCCCAGCATTTT. It specifies CASSLGGRGNQPQHF.

The chain uses TRBV7-9 and TRBJ2-1, with TRBD2 identical over 7 bases. There are 16 residues in the CDR3. V lost 3 bases, J lost 2 bases, and 7 bases stayed unmatched. Germline CDR1 SEHNR, CDR2 FQNEAQ (reference sequence). CDR3 bases: TGTGCCAGCAGCTTCACCCGGGGGGAAACCTACAATGAGCAGTTCTTC. Protein: CASSFTRGETYNEQFF.

The chain uses TRBV10-3 and TRBJ2-2; 7 bases line up with TRBD2. J gave up 6 bases and V 4 bases, and 11 bases lay outside the gene matches. The CDR3 consists of 16 residues. CDR1 is ENHRY, CDR2 SYGVKD, per germline. The CDR3 DNA follows: TGTGCCATCAGTGTTTTTCAGGCGGGAGATTCCGGGGAGCTGTTTTTT. This translates into CAISVFQAGDSGELFF.

The rearrangement uses TRBV10-3 and TRBJ1-2; D is uncertain. Between the trimmed V and J ends, which lost 5 bases and 2 bases, there was a span of 9 bases. This CDR3 comprises 13 residues. Per germline, CDR1 ENHRY and CDR2 SYGVKD. The CDR3 DNA reads TGTGCCATCAGTTTCGGGGAGAACTATGGCTACACCTTC. Protein sequence: CAISFGENYGYTF.

The J gene is TRBJ2-1, the V gene TRBV9; TRBD2 aligns across 12 bases. Trimming took 3 bases from V and 4 from J; bases not matched to a gene: 5. This CDR3 comprises 16 residues. Germline assignment: CDR1 SGDLS and CDR2 YYNGEE. For the CDR3, the DNA is TGTGCCAGCAGCGCCCGGACTAGCGGGAAATACAATGAGCAGTTCTTC. Protein: CASSARTSGKYNEQFF.

V gene TRBV5-1 combines with J gene TRBJ2-3; the D gene is possibly TRBD2 (5 bases). Germline CDR1 SGHRS, CDR2 YFSETQ. V shed 6 bases and J shed 2 bases, with 13 bases lying between them. This CDR3 is built from 14 residues. The CDR3 loop reads CASTRAETTDTQYF. CDR3 in DNA: TGCGCCAGCACTAGAGCGGAAACCACAGATACGCAGTATTTT.

The CDR3 coding sequence is TGTGCCAGCAGCCACCGAACAGGGGGCCCGTTCTTC. It encodes CASSHRTGGPFF. V usage is TRBV3-1 (or the pseudogene TRBV3-2) and J usage is TRBJ2-1; TRBD1 agrees at 9 bases. The CDR3 is made up of 12 amino acids. The germline gives CDR1 LGHDT, CDR2 YNNKEL (reference sequence). The ends lost 3 bases at V and 15 bases at J; junction bases unmatched: 6.

The genes are TRBV19 and TRBJ1-2, with a possible D match to TRBD1 (5 bases). The germline V gene encodes CDR1 LNHDA and CDR2 SQIVND (reference sequence). This CDR3 has 15 residues. The V gene lost 5 bases and the J gene lost 4 bases, with 17 bases spanning the gap. CDR3 sequence (DNA): TGTGCCAGTAGTTCCGACAGTCCTCCAATCTATGGCTACACCTTC. Its protein product is CASSSDSPPIYGYTF.